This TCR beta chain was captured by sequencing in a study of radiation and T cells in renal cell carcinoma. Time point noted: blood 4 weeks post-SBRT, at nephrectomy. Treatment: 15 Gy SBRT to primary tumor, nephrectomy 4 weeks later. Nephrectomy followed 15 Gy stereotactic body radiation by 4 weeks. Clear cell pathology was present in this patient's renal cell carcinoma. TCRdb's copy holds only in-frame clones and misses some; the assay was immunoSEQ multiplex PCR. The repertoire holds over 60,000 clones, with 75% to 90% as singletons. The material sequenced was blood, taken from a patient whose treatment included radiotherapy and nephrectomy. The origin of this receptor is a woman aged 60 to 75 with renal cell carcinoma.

CDR3 coding DNA: TGTGCCACCCAGGGACAGGCTTACGAGCAGTACTTC. Its protein is CATQGQAYEQYF. The rearrangement uses TRBV10-3 and TRBJ2-7; the match to TRBD1 covers 8 bases. Germline V CDR1 and CDR2: ENHRY, SYGVKD. This CDR3 comprises 12 residues. The ends lost 10 bases at V and 4 bases at J; junction bases unmatched: 6.